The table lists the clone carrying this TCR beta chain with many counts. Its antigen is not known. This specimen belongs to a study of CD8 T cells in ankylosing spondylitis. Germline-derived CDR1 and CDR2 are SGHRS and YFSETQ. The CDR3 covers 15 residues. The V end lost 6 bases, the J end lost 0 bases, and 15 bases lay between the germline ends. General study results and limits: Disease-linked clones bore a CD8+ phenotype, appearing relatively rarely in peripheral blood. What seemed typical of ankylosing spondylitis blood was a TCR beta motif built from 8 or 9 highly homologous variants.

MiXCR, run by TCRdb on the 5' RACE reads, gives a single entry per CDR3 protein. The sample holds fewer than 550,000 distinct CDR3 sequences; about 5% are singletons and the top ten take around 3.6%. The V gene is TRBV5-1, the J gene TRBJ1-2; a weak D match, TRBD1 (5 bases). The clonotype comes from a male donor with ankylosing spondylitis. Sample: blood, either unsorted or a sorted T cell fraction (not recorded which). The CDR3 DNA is TGCGCCAGCAACTACGGGACCGAAACTAACTATGGCTACACCTTC. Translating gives CASNYGTETNYGYTF.